The source of this T cell receptor (beta chain) is a study of shared clonotypes between healthy human individuals. Study results and caveats: Larger estimated richness was generally seen in naive subsets than in memory subsets. With several donors compared, 5% to 5.5% of naive CD4 clonotypes were shared.

Regarding this clone: Its specificity is unknown.

The CDR3 runs 16 residues. The V gene lost 2 bases and the J gene lost 0 bases, with 12 bases spanning the gap. Germline CDR1 is SGDLS and CDR2 is YYNGEE. Repertoires were generated with immunoSEQ multiplex PCR, while TCRdb's copy carries only in-frame clones and drops some. The sample consists of approximately 2.1 million clones, 85% to 95% of them appearing once. What was sequenced was naive CD4+ T cells from PBMCs. Subset: CD45RA+ positively selected. The sequence came from a young man in good health. Some clones in this sample may be carry-over from other donors' samples. J is TRBJ1-3 and V is TRBV9; no reliable D call. CDR3 sequence (DNA): TGTGCCAGCAGCGTCAGAGGCTCCCTCTCTGGAAACACCATATATTTT. Translation: CASSVRGSLSGNTIYF. Using reference TRBV9 and TRBJ1-3 for the parts outside the CDR3, the full variable domain is DSGVTQTPKHLITATGQRVTLRCSPRSGDLSVYWYQQSLDQGLQFLIQYYNGEERAKGNILERFSAQQFPDLHSELNLSSLELGDSALYFCASSVRGSLSGNTIYFGEGSWLTVV.